The 9 T cell receptor beta chains below all came from one sample that was sequenced in a study of vaccination effects on CD4 cells after COVID-19. Their antigens are not known. Upon completion of under eleven days in culture, CD4+ T cells were isolated. This table comes from immunoSEQ multiplex PCR, and its TCRdb copy is limited to in-frame clones, with some not included. The sample yields tens of thousands of clones, over 80% seen once. The material sequenced was CD4+ T cells from PBMCs cultured without peptide, taken before COVID-19 vaccination. The receptors originated from a human donor who received a COVID-19 vaccine.

The gene calls are TRBV7-2 and TRBJ1-2, with D unresolved. V dropped 0 bases and J dropped 3 bases, with 8 bases sitting between them. The CDR3 totals 14 residues. The germline V gene encodes CDR1 SGHTA and CDR2 FQGNSA. As DNA, the CDR3 is TGTGCCAGCAGCTTAGCGCCCGGTTACTATGGCTACACCTTC. It yields the protein CASSLAPGYYGYTF.

This sequence joins TRBV5-6 and TRBJ1-4; D uncertain. The germline V gene has CDR1 SGHDT and CDR2 YYEEEE. The CDR3 totals 16 residues. V lost 1 base, J lost 7 bases, and 17 bases lay in between. CDR3 loop: CASSLYGVAGTEKLFF. CDR3 bases: TGTGCCAGCAGCTTGTATGGGGTAGCTGGTACTGAAAAACTGTTTTTT. Looking up the rest from reference TRBV5-6 and TRBJ1-4 gives the full variable domain: DAGVTQSPTHLIKTRGQQVTLRCSPKSGHDTVSWYQQALGQGPQFIFQYYEEEERQRGNFPDRFSGHQFPNYSSELNVNALLLGDSALYLCASSLYGVAGTEKLFFGSGTQLSVL.

The chain recombines TRBV27 with TRBJ2-1; D is unclear. CDR1 and CDR2 (germline): MNHEY, SMNVEV (reference sequence). The CDR3 contains 14 residues. The V end was cut by 8 bases, the J end by 3 bases, with 14 bases between. CDR3: CASAYKRNYNEQFF. The CDR3 DNA reads TGTGCCAGCGCTTACAAAAGGAACTACAATGAGCAGTTCTTC.

This clone came up a few times. The V and J genes are TRBV5-1 and TRBJ2-3; D is unresolved. Germline CDR1 reads SGHRS; CDR2 reads YFSETQ. V dropped 4 bases and J dropped 2 bases, with 5 bases sitting between them. There are 12 residues in the CDR3. CDR3 DNA sequence: TGCGCCAGCAGCACGACCACAGATACGCAGTATTTT. Translated: CASSTTTDTQYF.

V and J are TRBV6-2 or TRBV6-3 and TRBJ2-3; no firm D call. The CDR3 has 13 amino acids. CDR1 and CDR2 from the germline V gene are MNHEY and SVGEGT. Trimming took off 0 bases at V and 7 bases at J, with 8 bases between the two ends. The CDR3 sequence: CASSYSIINTQYF. In nucleotides, the CDR3 is TGTGCCAGCAGTTACTCGATTATCAATACGCAGTATTTT.

The gene calls are TRBV5-1 and TRBJ2-5; D is unclear. Trimming left V 2 bases short and J 5 bases short, with 7 bases between. The V gene's germline CDR1 is SGHRS and CDR2 YFSETQ. This CDR3 contains 12 residues. The chain's CDR3 is CASSFDRETQYF. In DNA, the CDR3 is TGCGCCAGCAGCTTCGACCGGGAGACCCAGTACTTC.

To note about this clone: A read error may produce the germline difference seen at one junction end. The chain has TRBV19 and TRBJ1-2; the D is unclear. Germline V gives CDR1 LNHDA, CDR2 SQIVND (reference sequence). The CDR3 extends over 13 amino acids. The CDR3 protein is CGSARNPNYGYTF. CDR3 DNA sequence: TGTGGCAGTGCGCGAAACCCTAACTATGGCTACACCTTC.

In its sample, this clone was seen once. The J gene is TRBJ1-2, the V gene TRBV18; D not resolved. There are 15 residues in the CDR3. The germline V gene has CDR1 KGHSH and CDR2 LQKENI. V was trimmed by 2 bases and J by 8 bases, leaving 18 bases between them. The CDR3 DNA reads TGTGCCAGCTCACCAATTGATCTTGCTATCGGGGGCTACACCTTC. Translated: CASSPIDLAIGGYTF.

This clone occurred a few times. The V gene is TRBV24-1, the J gene TRBJ2-5; D might be TRBD2 (5 bases). The CDR3 is 13 residues long. Deletions cut 5 bases from V and 4 bases from J, with 10 bases between. Looked up from germline, CDR1 is KGHDR and CDR2 is SFDVKD. CDR3 sequence (DNA): TGTGCCACCAGTGGAGGGTCGAGAGAGACCCAGTACTTC. Translation: CATSGGSRETQYF.